The 12 T cell receptor beta chains below come from one sample, sequenced in a study of blood T cell repertoires in COVID-19. Clones were read by immunoSEQ multiplex PCR, and TCRdb kept only the in-frame ones, dropping some. The table lists fewer than 200,000 clones, 70% to 85% of them singletons. The sequenced sample was peripheral blood. The receptors shown here come from a man aged 55 to 70 who had recovered from COVID-19.

This sequence joins TRBV9 and TRBJ2-3; 9 nucleotides line up with TRBD2. Per germline, CDR1 SGDLS and CDR2 YYNGEE. The J segment lost 3 bases and the V segment lost 6 bases, leaving 11 bases of the junction unmatched. This CDR3 contains 16 residues. In DNA, the CDR3 is TGTGCCAGCAACGGCCAAAGGGGACTAGCTACAGATACGCAGTATTTT. It yields the protein CASNGQRGLATDTQYF.

This chain joins TRBV30 and TRBJ1-4, with D tentatively TRBD1 (6 bases). The CDR3 sequence is 12 residues long. Trimming stripped 3 bases from V and 8 bases from J, with 10 bases between. CDR1 GTSNPN and CDR2 SVGIG come from the germline V gene (reference sequence). CDR3 in amino acids: CAWSADREKLFF. The CDR3 DNA reads TGTGCCTGGAGCGCCGACAGGGAAAAACTGTTTTTT.

The rearrangement links TRBV2 to TRBJ2-5; no firm D call. With 7 bases removed from V and 6 bases from J, the gap between germline ends came to 9 bases. Germline V CDR1 and CDR2: SNHLY, FYNNEI. The CDR3 has 11 residues. The CDR3 DNA sequence: TGTGCCAGCACCCTGGAGAAGACCCAGTACTTC. Protein: CASTLEKTQYF.

The rearrangement joins TRBV7-2 to TRBJ1-2; D is uncertain. Looked up from germline, CDR1 is SGHTA and CDR2 is FQGNSA. This CDR3 spans 13 amino acids. With 5 bases removed from V and 2 bases from J, the gap between germline ends came to 9 bases. The CDR3 loop reads CASSIPTNYGYTF. The CDR3 coding sequence is TGTGCCAGCAGCATCCCTACGAACTATGGCTACACCTTC.

This chain links TRBV11-2 with TRBJ2-1; 10 nucleotides agree with TRBD2. This CDR3 region has 16 residues. The V gene's germline CDR1 is SGHAT and CDR2 FQNNGV. V shed 4 bases and J 6 bases; nucleotides not matched to a gene: 9. The CDR3 nucleotides read TGTGCCAGCAGCTCAATAGCGGGGGGTATCACCAATGAGCAGTTCTTC. Translating it yields CASSSIAGGITNEQFF.

This clone has only a few counts. The chain employs TRBV5-1 and TRBJ1-5, with no clear D. The CDR3 consists of 16 residues. Between the trimmed V and J ends, which lost 4 bases and 0 bases, there was a span of 14 bases. Germline loops: CDR1 SGHRS, CDR2 YFSETQ. CDR3 nucleotides: TGCGCCAGCAGCGAGGGCCCAGCCAGTAGCAATCAGCCCCAGCATTTT. It codes for CASSEGPASSNQPQHF.

The genes are TRBV5-1 and TRBJ1-4, with a possible D match to TRBD1 (5 bases). The V gene's germline CDR1 is SGHRS and CDR2 YFSETQ. Trimming took off 4 bases at V and 7 bases at J, with 14 bases between the two ends. The CDR3 loop spans 14 amino acids. The CDR3 sequence is CASSQDSSGEKLFF. DNA for the CDR3: TGCGCCAGCAGCCAAGACAGTTCCGGTGAAAAACTGTTTTTT.

The rearrangement joins TRBV4-2 to TRBJ2-1; D might be TRBD2 (6 bases). This CDR3 is 16 amino acids long. The germline V and J ends were trimmed by 0 bases and 7 bases, with 16 bases remaining between them. CDR1 is LGHNA and CDR2 is YNFKEQ in the germline V gene. CDR3 amino acids: CASSQEGGLLGNEQFF. CDR3 sequence (DNA): TGTGCCAGCAGCCAAGAGGGGGGACTCCTGGGGAATGAGCAGTTCTTC.

The chain joins TRBV7-9 to TRBJ2-1, with a possible D match to TRBD1 (6 bases). Trimming pared 1 base from V and 10 bases from J, leaving 14 bases between. Germline V lookup: CDR1 SEHNR, CDR2 FQNEAQ (reference sequence). The CDR3 extends over 14 amino acids. CDR3 DNA sequence: TGTGCCAGCAGCTTAGTCGGCACCGGGACAGAGCAGTTCTTC. Translated: CASSLVGTGTEQFF.

This chain connects TRBV6-6 to TRBJ2-2, with D possibly TRBD2 on 6 matching bases. V was shortened by 7 bases and J by 1 base, with 7 bases between the two germline ends. The CDR3 covers 13 residues. CDR1 and CDR2 from the germline V gene are MNHNY and SVGAGI (reference sequence). The CDR3 is CASMEGNTGELFF. CDR3 sequence (DNA): TGTGCCAGCATGGAGGGGAACACCGGGGAGCTGTTTTTT.

The chain employs TRBV18 and TRBJ1-2, with TRBD1 identical over 9 bases. Germline CDR1 KGHSH, CDR2 LQKENI. The ends lost 3 bases at V and 5 bases at J; junction bases unmatched: 4. This CDR3 is 14 amino acids long. DNA of the CDR3: TGTGCCAGCTCACCGGGGGACAGGGTTTATGGCTACACCTTC. Encoded protein: CASSPGDRVYGYTF. The full variable domain, with the rest looked up from reference TRBV18 and TRBJ1-2, is NAGVMQNPRHLVRRRGQEARLRCSPMKGHSHVYWYRQLPEEGLKFMVYLQKENIIDESGMPKERFSAEFPKEGPSILRIQQVVRGDSAAYFCASSPGDRVYGYTFGSGTRLTVV.

V is TRBV6-5 and J is TRBJ1-3; D remains ambiguous. Trimming removed 2 bases from V and 0 bases from J, with 5 bases in between. The CDR3 has 14 residues. Germline CDR1 and CDR2: MNHEY and SVGAGI. CDR3 nucleotide sequence: TGTGCCAGCAGTTACAAGAGCTCTGGAAACACCATATATTTT. Its protein product is CASSYKSSGNTIYF.